These 27 T cell receptor beta chains came from one sample sequenced in a study of blood T cell repertoires in COVID-19. TCRdb's table, derived via immunoSEQ multiplex PCR, lists solely in-frame clones and lacks some. The repertoire has 150,000 to 200,000 clones, more than 80% of them found once; the top ten carry just under 8.5%. Sample: peripheral blood. Receptor source: a woman aged 60 to 75 with acute or convalescent COVID-19.

The rearrangement joins TRBV27 to TRBJ2-7; 10 bases map to TRBD1. Per the germline V gene, CDR1 is MNHEY and CDR2 is SMNVEV (reference sequence). J lost 5 bases, V lost 6 bases, and 7 bases had no gene match. This CDR3 spans 14 amino acids. The DNA of the CDR3 is TGTGCCAGCAGCCCGGGACAGGGGTTCAACGAGCAGTACGTC. The encoded protein is CASSPGQGFNEQYV.

The chain combines TRBV28 with TRBJ1-2; D may be TRBD1 (6 bases). Trimming left V 3 bases short and J 4 bases short, with 12 bases between. Germline V gene lookup returns CDR1 MDHEN and CDR2 SYDVKM. The CDR3 consists of 14 residues. As DNA, the CDR3 is TGTGCCAGCAGTTTGGGGGGGCTGAGCTATGGCTACACCTTC. Protein product: CASSLGGLSYGYTF.

This rearrangement joins TRBV10-3 to TRBJ2-1; 8 positions match TRBD2. The CDR3 contains 13 residues. Germline V CDR1 and CDR2: ENHRY, SYGVKD. The junction had 6 bases not matched to a gene; V was cut back by 10 bases and J by 4 bases. In DNA form, the CDR3 reads TGTGCCACCGGTAGCGGGGATTACAATGAGCAGTTCTTC. Protein sequence: CATGSGDYNEQFF.

This clone appeared a few times. V is TRBV7-9 and J is TRBJ2-7; 7 bases map to TRBD1. From germline, CDR1 is SEHNR and CDR2 FQNEAQ (reference sequence). The CDR3 extends over 15 amino acids. The V and J ends lost 2 bases and 2 bases, in that order; junction bases with no gene match: 6. CDR3 DNA: TGTGCCAGCAGCTTAAGCAGGGACAGAGCCTACGAGCAGTACTTC. Protein product: CASSLSRDRAYEQYF.

This clone appeared a few times. The CDR3 loop reads CASSLQQGRGTEAFF. The CDR3 bases are TGTGCCAGCAGTCTGCAACAGGGTAGGGGGACTGAAGCTTTCTTT. This rearrangement joins TRBV27 to TRBJ1-1, with D perhaps matching TRBD1 (6 bases). This CDR3 contains 15 residues. V lost 5 bases and J lost 5, with 18 bases in between. Germline V gene data show CDR1 as MNHEY and CDR2 as SMNVEV (reference sequence).

The chain uses TRBV27 and TRBJ1-1; no clear D. Germline V gene data show CDR1 as MNHEY and CDR2 as SMNVEV (reference sequence). V lost 5 bases and J 4 bases, leaving 11 bases between the germline ends. This CDR3 has 13 residues. The CDR3 reads CASSPNGGTEAFF. The CDR3 nucleotides read TGTGCCAGCAGTCCAAACGGTGGCACTGAAGCTTTCTTT.

V gene TRBV30 combines with J gene TRBJ2-5; D gene unclear. V lost 2 bases, J lost 4 bases, and 8 bases lay in between. The CDR3 has 12 amino acids. Germline values: CDR1 GTSNPN, CDR2 SVGIG (reference sequence). Here the CDR3 DNA reads TGTGCCTGGAGTTGGGCATTAGAGACCCAGTACTTC. It specifies CAWSWALETQYF.

This chain uses TRBV6-5 with TRBJ2-7; 7 bases are shared with TRBD2. The ends lost 6 bases at V and 2 bases at J; junction bases unmatched: 7. Germline V gene sequence: CDR1 MNHEY, CDR2 SVGAGI. The CDR3 extends over 14 amino acids. The CDR3 nucleotides read TGTGCCAGCAGCCCCCGGGGGGACGCCTACGAGCAGTACTTC. It encodes CASSPRGDAYEQYF.

The chain carries TRBV3-1 (or the pseudogene TRBV3-2) and TRBJ1-2; 9 bases fit TRBD1. This CDR3 contains 13 residues. V shed 9 bases and J 7 bases; nucleotides not matched to a gene: 9. Germline V gene sequence: CDR1 LGHDT, CDR2 YNNKEL (reference sequence). CDR3 in amino acids: CASQDRGLSGYTF. The CDR3 nucleotides are TGTGCCAGTCAGGACAGGGGATTGTCTGGCTACACCTTC.

The chain carries TRBV7-8 and TRBJ1-1; no clear D gene. Trimming took off 5 bases at V and 5 bases at J, with 12 bases between the two ends. The CDR3 contains 13 residues. CDR1 SGHVS and CDR2 FQNEAQ come from the germline V gene. The CDR3 loop reads CASSLSGGTEAFF. CDR3 DNA: TGTGCCAGCAGCCTTAGCGGTGGAACTGAAGCTTTCTTT.

The chain has TRBV10-3 and TRBJ1-3, with TRBD1 identical over 7 bases. This CDR3 region has 14 residues. The germline CDR1 and CDR2 sequences are ENHRY and SYGVKD. With V trimmed by 11 bases and J by 0 bases, 7 bases remained unmatched. The CDR3 loop reads CASQGGFSGNTIYF. CDR3 DNA sequence: TGTGCCTCCCAAGGGGGCTTCTCTGGAAACACCATATATTTT.

The gene calls are TRBV7-9 and TRBJ2-1; maybe TRBD2 (5 bases). Deletions cut 1 base from V and 5 bases from J, with 12 bases between. Germline CDR1 SEHNR, CDR2 FQNEAQ (reference sequence). The CDR3 has 15 residues. CDR3 in DNA: TGTGCCAGCAGCTTAGGGCGGGCCCGGGACAATGAGCAGTTCTTC. It yields the protein CASSLGRARDNEQFF.

This chain links TRBV14 with TRBJ1-1; a possible D gene is TRBD1 (5 bases). Trimming took 4 bases from V and 3 from J, leaving 15 bases between them. Germline V lookup: CDR1 SGHDN, CDR2 FVKESK. The CDR3 sequence is 15 residues long. CDR3 sequence reads: CASSPLAGEYTEAFF. DNA of the CDR3: TGTGCCAGCAGCCCTTTAGCGGGGGAATACACTGAAGCTTTCTTT. Variable domain in full (rest from reference TRBV14 and TRBJ1-1): EAGVTQFPSHSVIEKGQTVTLRCDPISGHDNLYWYRRVMGKEIKFLLHFVKESKQDESGMPNNRFLAERTGGTYSTLKVQPAELEDSGVYFCASSPLAGEYTEAFFGQGTRLTVV.

This rearrangement joins TRBV10-1 to TRBJ2-2; D is perhaps TRBD1 (5 bases). Germline values: CDR1 WNHNN, CDR2 SYGVQD (reference sequence). This CDR3 has 13 residues. Deletions cut 4 bases from V and 7 bases from J, with 10 bases between. This chain's CDR3 is CASSVQDIGELFF. The CDR3, as DNA: TGCGCCAGCAGTGTGCAGGACATCGGGGAGCTGTTTTTT.

Comment on this clone: The sample has other DNA sequences that encode this CDR3 too. The CDR3 loop reads CASSLTSSGSYNEQFF. CDR3 nucleotide sequence: TGTGCCAGCAGCTTAACGTCTAGCGGCTCCTACAATGAGCAGTTCTTC. This chain connects TRBV7-3 to TRBJ2-1; 7 nucleotides agree with TRBD2. The CDR3 is made up of 16 amino acids. The junction had 2 bases not matched to a gene; V was cut back by 0 bases and J by 0 bases. Germline V gene data show CDR1 as SGHTA and CDR2 as FQGTGA.

The chain has TRBV28 and TRBJ2-7; 9 nucleotides align to TRBD1. The CDR3 runs to 15 residues. The V gene end was trimmed by 3 bases and the J gene end by 5 bases; junction bases not matched to a gene: 8. Germline V CDR1 and CDR2: MDHEN, SYDVKM. The CDR3 sequence is CASSFPGQGSHEQYF. CDR3 nucleotide sequence: TGTGCCAGCAGTTTTCCGGGACAGGGATCCCACGAGCAGTACTTC.

This chain links TRBV27 with TRBJ1-4, with D possibly being TRBD1 (6 bases). V lost 5 bases, J lost 7 bases, and 11 bases lay in between. The CDR3 runs to 13 residues. The V gene's germline CDR1 is MNHEY and CDR2 SMNVEV (reference sequence). Here the CDR3 reads CASSQQGAEKLFF. CDR3 in DNA: TGTGCCAGCAGTCAACAGGGTGCTGAAAAACTGTTTTTT.

The rearrangement joins TRBV9 to TRBJ1-2; D perhaps matches TRBD1 (6 bases). Trimming stripped 0 bases from V and 6 bases from J, with 15 bases between. In germline, CDR1 is SGDLS, CDR2 YYNGEE. This CDR3 is 15 amino acids long. The CDR3 protein is CASSVEGGIGNGYTF. For the CDR3, the DNA is TGTGCCAGCAGCGTAGAGGGGGGGATCGGAAATGGCTACACCTTC.

This rearrangement joins TRBV7-3 to TRBJ2-1, with 11 positions matching TRBD1. Germline V CDR1 and CDR2: SGHTA, FQGTGA. This CDR3 is 15 amino acids long. J was trimmed by 7 bases and V by 6 bases; bases with no gene match: 8. CDR3 sequence (DNA): TGTGCCAGCAGGGCTGGGACAGGGGGTAGGAATGAGCAGTTCTTC. This encodes CASRAGTGGRNEQFF. The variable domain in full, completed from reference TRBV7-3 and TRBJ2-1, reads GAGVSQTPSNKVTEKGKYVELRCDPISGHTALYWYRQSLGQGPEFLIYFQGTGAADDSGLPNDRFFAVRPEGSVSTLKIQRTERGDSAVYLCASRAGTGGRNEQFFGPGTRLTVL.

The chain combines TRBV5-4 with TRBJ2-1; 13 bases line up with TRBD2. Losses at the gene ends were 4 bases for V and 7 bases for J; bases not matched to a gene: 11. Germline loops: CDR1 SGHNT, CDR2 YYREEE (reference sequence). This CDR3 has 17 residues. The chain's CDR3 is CASSPPGLAGVINEQFF. CDR3 nucleotides: TGTGCCAGCAGCCCACCAGGACTAGCGGGAGTGATTAATGAGCAGTTCTTC.

Only one count was recorded for this clone. The chain has TRBV6-5 and TRBJ2-1; TRBD2 agrees at 11 bases. V shed 6 bases, J shed 9 bases, and the junction held 10 bases outside the gene matches. The CDR3 consists of 15 residues. CDR1 and CDR2 from the germline V gene are MNHEY and SVGAGI. In DNA form, the CDR3 reads TGTGCCAGCAGCGTAGCGGGAGGGCCCTCGGGTGAGCAGTTCTTC. Translation: CASSVAGGPSGEQFF.

J is TRBJ2-1 and V is TRBV7-6, with unresolved D. Germline V lookup: CDR1 SGHVS, CDR2 FNYEAQ. The V gene lost 5 bases and the J gene lost 9 bases, with 11 bases spanning the gap. There are 12 residues in the CDR3. The CDR3 region has the DNA TGTGCCAGCAGCGTACTCGCGATTGAGCAGTTCTTC. Its translation is CASSVLAIEQFF.

The rearrangement links TRBV7-8 to TRBJ2-5; TRBD2 aligns across 12 bases. V shed 4 bases and J 5 bases; nucleotides not matched to a gene: 8. The CDR3 loop spans 16 amino acids. Germline CDR1 is SGHVS and CDR2 is FQNEAQ. CDR3 residues: CASSSRRLAGVETQYF. The CDR3 DNA sequence: TGTGCCAGCAGCTCCAGAAGACTAGCGGGAGTCGAGACCCAGTACTTC.

For the CDR3, the DNA is TGTGCCATCAGTGAGAGGGACAGGGGTTACGAGCAGTACGTC. Protein sequence: CAISERDRGYEQYV. The chain employs TRBV10-3 and TRBJ2-7; 10 positions agree with TRBD1. CDR1 ENHRY and CDR2 SYGVKD come from the germline V gene. The junction had 2 bases not matched to a gene; V was cut back by 2 bases and J by 4 bases. The CDR3 is 14 amino acids.

The chain links TRBV19 to TRBJ1-2; 8 bases fit TRBD1. Losses at the gene ends were 3 bases for V and 5 bases for J; bases not matched to a gene: 8. Germline CDR1 reads LNHDA; CDR2 reads SQIVND (reference sequence). This CDR3 region has 15 residues. The CDR3 loop is CASSMGDRGGYGYTF. The CDR3 nucleotides read TGTGCCAGTAGTATGGGTGACAGGGGAGGATATGGCTACACCTTC.

J is TRBJ2-1 and V is TRBV7-2, with 9 bases identical to TRBD2. The germline gives CDR1 SGHTA, CDR2 FQGNSA. This CDR3 comprises 14 residues. With V trimmed by 5 bases and J by 6 bases, 5 bases remained unmatched. CDR3 nucleotide sequence: TGTGCCAGCAGCCTGACTAGCGGAGGCAATGAGCAGTTCTTC. Translating gives CASSLTSGGNEQFF.

The chain recombines TRBV24-1 with TRBJ2-3; 10 bases align to TRBD2. CDR1 is KGHDR, CDR2 SFDVKD, per germline. The CDR3 runs to 18 residues. With 4 bases clipped from V and 3 bases from J, the junction kept 12 bases outside the gene matches. The CDR3 loop is CATSDPPSSGSGTDTQYF. The CDR3 DNA sequence: TGTGCCACCAGTGACCCCCCCTCTAGCGGGAGTGGTACAGATACGCAGTATTTT.